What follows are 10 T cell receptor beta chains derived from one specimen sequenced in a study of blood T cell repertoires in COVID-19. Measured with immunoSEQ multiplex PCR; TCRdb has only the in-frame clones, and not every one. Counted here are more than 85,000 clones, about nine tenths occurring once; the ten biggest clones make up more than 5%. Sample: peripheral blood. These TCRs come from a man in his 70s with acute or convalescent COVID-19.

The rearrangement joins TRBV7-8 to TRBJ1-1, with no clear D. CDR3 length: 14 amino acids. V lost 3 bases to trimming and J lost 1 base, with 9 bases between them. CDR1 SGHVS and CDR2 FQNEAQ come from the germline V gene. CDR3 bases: TGTGCCAGCAGCTTTCGGGGTTGGAACACTGAAGCTTTCTTT. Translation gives CASSFRGWNTEAFF.

CDR3 sequence: CASSLDPGSDGYTF. CDR3 DNA: TGTGCCAGCAGCTTAGATCCGGGGTCGGATGGCTACACCTTC. V is TRBV11-2 and J is TRBJ1-2; D unresolved. The CDR3 extends over 14 amino acids. V gave up 0 bases and J gave up 6 bases, with 11 bases separating them. Germline assignment: CDR1 SGHAT and CDR2 FQNNGV.

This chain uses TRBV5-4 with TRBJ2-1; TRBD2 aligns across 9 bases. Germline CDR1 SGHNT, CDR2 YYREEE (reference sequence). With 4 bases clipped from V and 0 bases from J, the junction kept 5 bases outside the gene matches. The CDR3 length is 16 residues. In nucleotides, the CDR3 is TGTGCCAGCAGCAGGGGCGGGGGGGGCTCCTACAATGAGCAGTTCTTC. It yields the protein CASSRGGGGSYNEQFF.

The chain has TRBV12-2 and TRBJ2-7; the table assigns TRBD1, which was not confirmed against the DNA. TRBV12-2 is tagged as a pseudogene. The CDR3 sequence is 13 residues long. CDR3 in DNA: TGTGCAAGTCGCTTTCTCCCTCAGTACGAGCAGTACTTC. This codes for CASRFLPQYEQYF.

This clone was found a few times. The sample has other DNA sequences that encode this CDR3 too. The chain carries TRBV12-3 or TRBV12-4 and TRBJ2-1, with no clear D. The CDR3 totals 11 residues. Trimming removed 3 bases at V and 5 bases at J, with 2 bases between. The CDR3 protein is CASSFNNEQFF. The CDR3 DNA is TGTGCCAGCAGTTTCAACAATGAGCAGTTCTTC.

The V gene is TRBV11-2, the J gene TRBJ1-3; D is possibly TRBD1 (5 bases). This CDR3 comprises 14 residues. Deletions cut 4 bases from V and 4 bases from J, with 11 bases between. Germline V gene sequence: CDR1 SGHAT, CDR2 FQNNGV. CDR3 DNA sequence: TGTGCCAGCAGCTCGGCAGGGAAAGGAAACACCATATATTTT. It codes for CASSSAGKGNTIYF.

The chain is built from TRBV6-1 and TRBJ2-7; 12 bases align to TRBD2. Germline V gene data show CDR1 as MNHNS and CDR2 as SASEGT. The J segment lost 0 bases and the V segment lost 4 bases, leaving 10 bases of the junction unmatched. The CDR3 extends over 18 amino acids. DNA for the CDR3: TGTGCCAGCAGTGGAAAACTAGCGGGGGGACAGAGCTCCTACGAGCAGTACTTC. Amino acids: CASSGKLAGGQSSYEQYF.

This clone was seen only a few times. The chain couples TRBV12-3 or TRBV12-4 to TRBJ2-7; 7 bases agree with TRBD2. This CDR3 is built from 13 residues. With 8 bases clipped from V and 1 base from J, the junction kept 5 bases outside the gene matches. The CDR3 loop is CASHASGSYEQYF. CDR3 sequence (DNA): TGTGCCAGCCACGCTAGCGGATCCTACGAGCAGTACTTC.

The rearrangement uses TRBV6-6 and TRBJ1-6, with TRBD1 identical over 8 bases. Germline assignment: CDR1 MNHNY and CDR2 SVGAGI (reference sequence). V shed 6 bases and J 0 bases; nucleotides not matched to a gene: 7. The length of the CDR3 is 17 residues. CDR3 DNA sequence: TGTGCCAGCAGCCGAGGACAGGGAAGCTCCTATAATTCACCCCTCCACTTT. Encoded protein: CASSRGQGSSYNSPLHF.

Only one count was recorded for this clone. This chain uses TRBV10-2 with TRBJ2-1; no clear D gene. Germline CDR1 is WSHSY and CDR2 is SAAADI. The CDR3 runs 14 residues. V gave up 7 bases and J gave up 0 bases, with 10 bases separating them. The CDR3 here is CASNPAFSYNEQFF. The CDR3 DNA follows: TGCGCCAGCAACCCAGCGTTCTCCTACAATGAGCAGTTCTTC.